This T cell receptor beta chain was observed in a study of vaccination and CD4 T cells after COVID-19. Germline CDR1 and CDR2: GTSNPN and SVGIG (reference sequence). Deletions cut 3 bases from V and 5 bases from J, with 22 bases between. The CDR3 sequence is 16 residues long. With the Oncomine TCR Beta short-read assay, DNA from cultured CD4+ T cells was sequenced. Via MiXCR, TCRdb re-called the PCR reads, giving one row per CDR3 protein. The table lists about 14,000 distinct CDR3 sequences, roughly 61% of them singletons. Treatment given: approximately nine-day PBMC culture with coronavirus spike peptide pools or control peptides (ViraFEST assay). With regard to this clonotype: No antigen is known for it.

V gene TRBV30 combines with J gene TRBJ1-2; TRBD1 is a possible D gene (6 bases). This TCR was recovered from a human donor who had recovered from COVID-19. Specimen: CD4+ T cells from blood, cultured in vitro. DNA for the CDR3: TGTGCCTGGAGCTCCGGGGGGCGAGTGGGAGGATATGGCTACACCTTC. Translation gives CAWSSGGRVGGYGYTF.